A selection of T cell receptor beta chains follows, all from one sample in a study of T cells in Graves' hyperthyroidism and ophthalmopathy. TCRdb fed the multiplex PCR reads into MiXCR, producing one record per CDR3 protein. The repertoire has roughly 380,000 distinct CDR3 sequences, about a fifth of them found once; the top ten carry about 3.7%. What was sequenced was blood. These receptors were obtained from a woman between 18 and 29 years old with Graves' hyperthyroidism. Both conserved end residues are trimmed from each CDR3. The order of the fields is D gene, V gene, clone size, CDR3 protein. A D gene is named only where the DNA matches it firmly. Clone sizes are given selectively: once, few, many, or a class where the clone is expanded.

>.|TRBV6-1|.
ASSNQMGWEQY
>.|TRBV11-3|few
ASSLVGDPSGGANVLT
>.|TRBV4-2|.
ASSRDPGDLGNQPQH
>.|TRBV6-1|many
ASSKRHNTEAF
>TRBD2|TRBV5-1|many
ASNIAGGTYEQY
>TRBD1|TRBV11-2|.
ASSLGQGFGTGELF
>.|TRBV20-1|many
SARRGAENYGYT
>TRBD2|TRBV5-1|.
ASSLDASGGSDEQY
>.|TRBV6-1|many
ASSEGGTNQPQH
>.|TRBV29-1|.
SVPGRVGYT
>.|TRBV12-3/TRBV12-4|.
ASSFGQSNQPQH
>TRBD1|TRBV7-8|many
ASSVSGQGIYGYT
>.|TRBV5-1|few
ASRGATYNEQF
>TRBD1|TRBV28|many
ASSSYLTGTGYEQY
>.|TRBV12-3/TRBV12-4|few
ASASLSNTGELF
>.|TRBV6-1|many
ASSRDASTDTQY
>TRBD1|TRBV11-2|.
ASSRLTGQGPYEQY
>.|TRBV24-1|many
ATSELTGRGMANEKLF
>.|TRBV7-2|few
ASSFRWGGTEAF
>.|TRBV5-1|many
ASSSRTHYEQY
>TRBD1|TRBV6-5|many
ASSYSPTGNGYT
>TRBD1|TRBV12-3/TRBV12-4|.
ASSLVRGRDTEAF
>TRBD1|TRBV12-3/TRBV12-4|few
ASRPSDRVSAGTEAF
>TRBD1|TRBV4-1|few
ASSQMTGYEQY
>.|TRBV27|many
ASSFDGPSDQPQH
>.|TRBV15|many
ATSRDWDFPKGTKNIQY
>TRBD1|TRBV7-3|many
ASSLKGATTYEQY
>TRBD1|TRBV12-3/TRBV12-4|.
ASSLRQGGNQPQH
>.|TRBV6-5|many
ASSHNRVATEAF
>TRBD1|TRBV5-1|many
ASSLVTGRINYGYT
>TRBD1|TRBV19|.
ATKQGSSYEQY
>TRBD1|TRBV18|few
ASSPRDRQETQY
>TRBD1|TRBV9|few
ASSVGADRGGEQY
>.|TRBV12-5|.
ASGLSVGSAF
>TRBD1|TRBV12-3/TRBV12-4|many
ASSKQGARTF
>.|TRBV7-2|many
ASSARGAYQPQH
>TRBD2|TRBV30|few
AWSGRAPSGHKETQY
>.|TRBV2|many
ASVAGYGYT
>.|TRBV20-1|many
SARDLRHPKQETQY
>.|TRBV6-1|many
ASSERGGPQPQH
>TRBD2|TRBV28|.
ASSLGTSGRYEQY